A selection of T cell receptor beta chains follows, all from one sample in a study of breast tumors, draining lymph nodes, adjacent tissues. TCRdb redid the calling of the multiplex PCR reads with MiXCR, one entry per CDR3 protein. Of roughly 100,000 distinct CDR3 sequences listed, around 30% are singletons. The sequenced sample was axillary lymph node tissue. The receptors were sampled from a female donor with breast cancer. Some clones in this sample may be carry-over from other donors' samples. Both conserved end residues are part of each CDR3. Each record gives: clone size, D gene, V gene, J gene, CDR3 protein, CDR3 DNA. The D gene is left open where the match is weak. A row's size may be missing; if present it is once, few, many or a size class.

clone size: many; D gene: .; V gene: TRBV28; J gene: TRBJ2-5; CDR3 protein: CASSLQGQETQYF; CDR3 DNA: TGTGCCAGCAGTTTACAGGGACAAGAGACCCAGTACTTC
clone size: many; D gene: TRBD1; V gene: TRBV5-8; J gene: TRBJ2-3; CDR3 protein: CASSRGQGITDTQYF; CDR3 DNA: TGTGCCAGCAGCCGGGGACAGGGAATCACAGATACGCAGTATTTT
clone size: many; D gene: .; V gene: TRBV11-2; J gene: TRBJ2-3; CDR3 protein: CASTMGSGSDTQYF; CDR3 DNA: TGTGCCAGCACGATGGGTAGCGGATCAGATACGCAGTATTTT
clone size: many; D gene: TRBD2; V gene: TRBV14; J gene: TRBJ2-3; CDR3 protein: CASSQGLAGVSSTDTQYF; CDR3 DNA: TGTGCCAGCAGCCAAGGACTAGCGGGAGTCTCTAGCACAGATACGCAGTATTTT
clone size: .; D gene: .; V gene: TRBV25-1; J gene: TRBJ1-1; CDR3 protein: CAGSETLFDHTEAFF; CDR3 DNA: TGTGCCGGCAGTGAGACGTTATTCGATCACACTGAAGCTTTCTTT
clone size: many; D gene: TRBD2; V gene: TRBV12-3/TRBV12-4; J gene: TRBJ2-1; CDR3 protein: CASSSDSRTSGRSNEQFF; CDR3 DNA: TGTGCCAGCAGTTCAGATTCCCGAACTAGCGGGAGAAGCAATGAGCAGTTCTTC
clone size: .; D gene: TRBD2; V gene: TRBV2; J gene: TRBJ2-7; CDR3 protein: CASMRLAGGYGQYF; CDR3 DNA: TGTGCCAGCATGAGACTAGCGGGAGGCTACGGGCAGTACTTC
clone size: many; D gene: .; V gene: TRBV5-1; J gene: TRBJ2-5; CDR3 protein: CASSPSGGTFQETQYF; CDR3 DNA: TGCGCCAGCAGCCCCAGCGGCGGGACATTCCAAGAGACCCAGTACTTC
clone size: .; D gene: .; V gene: TRBV7-9; J gene: TRBJ1-1; CDR3 protein: CASSPGYTEAFF; CDR3 DNA: TGTGCCAGCAGCCCAGGGTACACTGAAGCTTTCTTT
clone size: many; D gene: .; V gene: TRBV28; J gene: TRBJ1-3; CDR3 protein: CASSFGVNTIYF; CDR3 DNA: TGTGCCAGCAGTTTTGGCGTCAACACCATATATTTT
clone size: many; D gene: .; V gene: TRBV25-1; J gene: TRBJ2-2; CDR3 protein: CASSSSDIHTGELFF; CDR3 DNA: TGTGCCAGCAGCTCCTCGGACATACACACCGGGGAGCTGTTTTTT
clone size: .; D gene: .; V gene: TRBV12-3/TRBV12-4; J gene: TRBJ2-1; CDR3 protein: CASTLSLFLGSYNEQFF; CDR3 DNA: TGTGCCAGCACCCTATCCCTTTTTCTGGGGAGCTACAATGAGCAGTTCTTC
clone size: many; D gene: TRBD1; V gene: TRBV19; J gene: TRBJ1-2; CDR3 protein: CASKGTGVDYGYTF; CDR3 DNA: TGTGCCAGTAAAGGGACAGGGGTGGACTATGGCTACACCTTC
clone size: many; D gene: TRBD1; V gene: TRBV25-1; J gene: TRBJ2-1; CDR3 protein: CASSDPGTGNYNEQFF; CDR3 DNA: TGTGCCAGCAGTGACCCGGGGACAGGGAACTACAATGAGCAGTTCTTC
clone size: .; D gene: TRBD2; V gene: TRBV27; J gene: TRBJ2-7; CDR3 protein: CAGSPTSGRDSYEQYF; CDR3 DNA: TGTGCCGGCAGTCCGACTAGCGGGAGGGACTCCTACGAGCAGTACTTC
clone size: many; D gene: TRBD1; V gene: TRBV6-2/TRBV6-3; J gene: TRBJ1-6; CDR3 protein: CASKRTGYNSPLHF; CDR3 DNA: TGTGCCAGCAAAAGGACAGGATATAATTCACCCCTCCACTTT
clone size: many; D gene: .; V gene: TRBV19; J gene: TRBJ2-7; CDR3 protein: CASSIAGGNYEQYF; CDR3 DNA: TGTGCCAGTAGTATAGCCGGCGGAAACTACGAGCAGTACTTC
clone size: many; D gene: .; V gene: TRBV9; J gene: TRBJ1-4; CDR3 protein: CASSEGGAFEKLFF; CDR3 DNA: TGTGCCAGCAGCGAGGGGGGGGCTTTTGAAAAACTGTTTTTT
clone size: few; D gene: TRBD1; V gene: TRBV11-2; J gene: TRBJ2-3; CDR3 protein: CASSSHRGAADTQYF; CDR3 DNA: TGTGCCAGCAGCTCCCACAGGGGAGCGGCAGATACGCAGTATTTT
clone size: many; D gene: .; V gene: TRBV6-1; J gene: TRBJ2-1; CDR3 protein: CASSESEAGRQFF; CDR3 DNA: TGTGCCAGCAGTGAAAGTGAAGCAGGGAGGCAGTTCTTC
clone size: many; D gene: .; V gene: TRBV20-1; J gene: TRBJ2-2; CDR3 protein: CSARSGPRGAGELFF; CDR3 DNA: TGCAGTGCTAGATCCGGCCCCAGGGGGGCCGGGGAGCTGTTTTTT
clone size: many; D gene: .; V gene: TRBV5-1; J gene: TRBJ2-1; CDR3 protein: CASSLPQGPRFF; CDR3 DNA: TGCGCCAGCAGCTTACCACAGGGCCCGAGATTCTTC
clone size: many; D gene: TRBD2; V gene: TRBV7-9; J gene: TRBJ2-7; CDR3 protein: CASSPNRGRAYEQYF; CDR3 DNA: TGTGCCAGCAGCCCTAATAGAGGGAGGGCCTACGAGCAGTACTTC
clone size: many; D gene: .; V gene: TRBV7-9; J gene: TRBJ1-1; CDR3 protein: CASSAGSRGAFF; CDR3 DNA: TGTGCCAGCAGCGCGGGCTCCAGAGGGGCTTTCTTT
clone size: many; D gene: TRBD1; V gene: TRBV2; J gene: TRBJ2-7; CDR3 protein: CASSEQGQNYEQYF; CDR3 DNA: TGTGCCAGCAGTGAACAGGGACAGAACTACGAGCAGTACTTC
clone size: many; D gene: TRBD1; V gene: TRBV4-3; J gene: TRBJ2-3; CDR3 protein: CASSHGQGTDTQYF; CDR3 DNA: TGCGCCAGCAGCCACGGACAGGGCACAGATACGCAGTATTTT
clone size: .; D gene: .; V gene: TRBV5-8; J gene: TRBJ2-3; CDR3 protein: CASSLEGQYF; CDR3 DNA: TGTGCCAGCAGCTTGGAGGGGCAGTATTTT
clone size: .; D gene: TRBD2; V gene: TRBV20-1; J gene: TRBJ2-3; CDR3 protein: CSASEAGGLGTDTQYF; CDR3 DNA: TGCAGTGCTAGTGAGGCGGGGGGGCTTGGCACAGATACGCAGTATTTT
clone size: many; D gene: TRBD1; V gene: TRBV7-9; J gene: TRBJ1-3; CDR3 protein: CASSRTGPGNTIYF; CDR3 DNA: TGTGCCAGCAGCAGGACAGGGCCCGGAAACACCATATATTTT
clone size: many; D gene: TRBD2; V gene: TRBV20-1; J gene: TRBJ2-1; CDR3 protein: CSAATGTSGRSNEQFF; CDR3 DNA: TGCAGTGCTGCAACCGGGACTAGCGGGAGGAGCAATGAGCAGTTCTTC
clone size: medium-sized; D gene: .; V gene: TRBV20-1; J gene: TRBJ2-7; CDR3 protein: CSARSGITYEQYF; CDR3 DNA: TGCAGTGCTAGGTCCGGGATCACCTACGAGCAGTACTTC
clone size: few; D gene: .; V gene: TRBV11-1; J gene: TRBJ1-1; CDR3 protein: CASSMGGPMNTEAFF; CDR3 DNA: TGTGCCAGCAGCATGGGGGGCCCGATGAACACTGAAGCTTTCTTT
clone size: .; D gene: TRBD1; V gene: TRBV19; J gene: TRBJ2-3; CDR3 protein: CASSYGTGFADTQYF; CDR3 DNA: TGTGCCAGTAGTTACGGGACAGGGTTCGCAGATACGCAGTATTTT
clone size: .; D gene: .; V gene: TRBV27; J gene: TRBJ2-1; CDR3 protein: CASSMGGTNSYNEQFF; CDR3 DNA: TGTGCCAGCAGTATGGGGGGGACAAACTCCTACAATGAGCAGTTCTTC
clone size: many; D gene: TRBD2; V gene: TRBV5-5; J gene: TRBJ2-7; CDR3 protein: CASSNSTSGGPYF; CDR3 DNA: TGTGCCAGCAGTAATTCGACTAGCGGGGGTCCCTACTTC
clone size: many; D gene: TRBD1; V gene: TRBV20-1; J gene: TRBJ1-6; CDR3 protein: CSATRQGRSPLHF; CDR3 DNA: TGCAGTGCTACCCGACAGGGTCGCTCACCCCTCCACTTT
clone size: many; D gene: .; V gene: TRBV7-9; J gene: TRBJ1-2; CDR3 protein: CASTLAGGYGYTF; CDR3 DNA: TGTGCCAGCACCCTGGCTGGGGGCTATGGCTACACCTTC
clone size: many; D gene: .; V gene: TRBV7-8; J gene: TRBJ1-5; CDR3 protein: CASTSDSLSNQPQHF; CDR3 DNA: TGTGCCAGCACCTCGGACAGCCTTAGCAATCAGCCCCAGCATTTT
clone size: many; D gene: TRBD2; V gene: TRBV20-1; J gene: TRBJ2-1; CDR3 protein: CSAPLAGHSYNEQFF; CDR3 DNA: TGCAGTGCCCCCCTAGCGGGTCATTCCTACAATGAGCAGTTCTTC
clone size: .; D gene: TRBD2; V gene: TRBV25-1; J gene: TRBJ2-7; CDR3 protein: CASSPPSGTYEQYF; CDR3 DNA: TGTGCCAGCAGTCCCCCTAGCGGGACTTACGAGCAGTACTTC
clone size: many; D gene: TRBD1; V gene: TRBV11-1; J gene: TRBJ1-6; CDR3 protein: CASSLARTGVNSPLHF; CDR3 DNA: TGTGCCAGCAGCTTAGCGAGGACAGGGGTTAATTCACCCCTCCACTTT
clone size: few; D gene: .; V gene: TRBV4-2; J gene: TRBJ1-1; CDR3 protein: CASSPGWTTANTEAFF; CDR3 DNA: TGTGCCAGCAGCCCCGGATGGACGACAGCGAACACTGAAGCTTTCTTT
clone size: many; D gene: TRBD1; V gene: TRBV30; J gene: TRBJ2-3; CDR3 protein: CAWNRGLTDTQYF; CDR3 DNA: TGTGCCTGGAACAGGGGGCTCACAGATACGCAGTATTTT
clone size: many; D gene: TRBD1; V gene: TRBV6-1; J gene: TRBJ2-7; CDR3 protein: CASSVRGTGFSYEQYF; CDR3 DNA: TGTGCCAGCAGTGTCCGCGGGACAGGGTTTTCCTACGAGCAGTACTTC
clone size: .; D gene: .; V gene: TRBV20-1; J gene: TRBJ1-6; CDR3 protein: CSASLPGFGSPLHF; CDR3 DNA: TGCAGTGCTAGTTTACCGGGGTTCGGTTCACCCCTCCACTTT
clone size: many; D gene: TRBD2; V gene: TRBV4-3; J gene: TRBJ2-7; CDR3 protein: CASSPWTSGGAQEQYF; CDR3 DNA: TGCGCCAGCAGCCCCTGGACTAGCGGGGGGGCCCAAGAGCAGTACTTC
clone size: many; D gene: .; V gene: TRBV12-3/TRBV12-4; J gene: TRBJ1-5; CDR3 protein: CASSFGHGGWSNQPQHF; CDR3 DNA: TGTGCCAGCAGTTTTGGCCACGGGGGATGGAGCAATCAGCCCCAGCATTTT
clone size: .; D gene: TRBD2; V gene: TRBV29-1; J gene: TRBJ2-1; CDR3 protein: CSVAWVGRPHNEQFF; CDR3 DNA: TGCAGCGTTGCGTGGGTCGGGAGGCCCCACAATGAGCAGTTCTTC
clone size: .; D gene: TRBD2; V gene: TRBV15; J gene: TRBJ2-3; CDR3 protein: CATSRDSGGLGTTDTQYF; CDR3 DNA: TGTGCCACCAGCAGAGATTCCGGGGGGTTAGGCACCACAGATACGCAGTATTTT
clone size: many; D gene: .; V gene: TRBV18; J gene: TRBJ2-1; CDR3 protein: CASSPLGGNEQFF; CDR3 DNA: TGTGCCAGCTCACCATTAGGCGGAAATGAGCAGTTCTTC